The rows below give T cell receptor beta chains drawn from one sample of a study of shared clonotypes between healthy human individuals. Clones were read by immunoSEQ multiplex PCR, and TCRdb kept only the in-frame ones, dropping some. Of more than 400,000 clones in the sample, around 85% were seen once. Material for sequencing was PBMCs. The receptors derive from a woman in her 40s in good health. Some clones in this sample may be carry-over from other donors' samples. Both conserved end residues are part of each CDR3. Each record gives: CDR3 protein, CDR3 DNA, V gene, J gene, D gene, clone size. A D gene is named only where the DNA matches it firmly. The size of a clone is reported for some rows only, either as once, few or many, or as a class for expanded clones.

cdr3_aa: CASSVATGDEAFF; cdr3_nt: TGTGCCAGCAGCGTAGCGACAGGAGATGAAGCTTTCTTT; v_call: TRBV9; j_call: TRBJ1-1; d_call: NA; clone_size: once
cdr3_aa: CASSESEVVGQCYSNQPQHF; cdr3_nt: TGCGCCAGCAGTGAGTCGGAAGTGGTAGGACAATGCTATAGCAATCAGCCCCAGCATTTT; v_call: TRBV10-1; j_call: TRBJ1-5; d_call: NA; clone_size: NA
cdr3_aa: CASMGLRSRFEQYF; cdr3_nt: TGTGCCAGCATGGGGCTGAGATCTAGGTTCGAGCAGTACTTC; v_call: TRBV6-5; j_call: TRBJ2-7; d_call: NA; clone_size: NA
cdr3_aa: CASSPGLAGDVTGELFF; cdr3_nt: TGTGCCAGTAGTCCCGGACTAGCGGGAGATGTCACCGGGGAGCTGTTTTTT; v_call: TRBV19; j_call: TRBJ2-2; d_call: TRBD2; clone_size: NA
cdr3_aa: CASSSQGASGANVLTF; cdr3_nt: TGTGCCAGCTCATCACAGGGGGCATCTGGGGCCAACGTCCTGACTTTC; v_call: TRBV18; j_call: TRBJ2-6; d_call: TRBD1; clone_size: NA
cdr3_aa: CASSLVPGEIEQFF; cdr3_nt: TGTGCCAGCAGCTTAGTTCCGGGGGAGATTGAGCAGTTCTTC; v_call: TRBV11-2; j_call: TRBJ2-1; d_call: NA; clone_size: NA
cdr3_aa: CASSEGGGSNSGNTIYF; cdr3_nt: TGCGCCAGCAGTGAGGGGGGAGGGTCCAACTCTGGAAACACCATATATTTT; v_call: TRBV10-1; j_call: TRBJ1-3; d_call: NA; clone_size: few
cdr3_aa: CAISERTGWTGELFF; cdr3_nt: TGTGCCATCAGTGAGAGGACAGGGTGGACCGGGGAGCTGTTTTTT; v_call: TRBV10-3; j_call: TRBJ2-2; d_call: TRBD1; clone_size: few
cdr3_aa: CASSLNERTSGSKEQFF; cdr3_nt: TGTGCCAGCAGCTTAAATGAGAGGACTAGCGGGAGTAAGGAGCAGTTCTTC; v_call: TRBV11-2; j_call: TRBJ2-1; d_call: TRBD2; clone_size: few
cdr3_aa: CASSAHRAGQYF; cdr3_nt: TGCGCCAGCAGTGCTCACAGGGCGGGGCAGTACTTC; v_call: TRBV10-1; j_call: TRBJ2-5; d_call: NA; clone_size: NA
cdr3_aa: CASSRTRRGNNEQFF; cdr3_nt: TGTGCCAGTAGTAGGACTAGGCGGGGGAACAATGAGCAGTTCTTC; v_call: TRBV19; j_call: TRBJ2-1; d_call: TRBD2; clone_size: NA
cdr3_aa: CASSQTPSPAGYEQYF; cdr3_nt: TGTGCCAGCAGCCAAACCCCCTCTCCCGCAGGGTACGAGCAGTACTTC; v_call: TRBV4-2; j_call: TRBJ2-7; d_call: NA; clone_size: NA
cdr3_aa: CASSFLDKYEQYF; cdr3_nt: TGTGCCAGCAGCTTCCTGGACAAATACGAGCAGTACTTC; v_call: TRBV5-5; j_call: TRBJ2-7; d_call: NA; clone_size: NA
cdr3_aa: CASSPRENSGGGNEQFF; cdr3_nt: TGTGCCAGCTCACCACGAGAAAATAGTGGGGGGGGCAATGAGCAGTTCTTC; v_call: TRBV18; j_call: TRBJ2-1; d_call: TRBD2; clone_size: NA